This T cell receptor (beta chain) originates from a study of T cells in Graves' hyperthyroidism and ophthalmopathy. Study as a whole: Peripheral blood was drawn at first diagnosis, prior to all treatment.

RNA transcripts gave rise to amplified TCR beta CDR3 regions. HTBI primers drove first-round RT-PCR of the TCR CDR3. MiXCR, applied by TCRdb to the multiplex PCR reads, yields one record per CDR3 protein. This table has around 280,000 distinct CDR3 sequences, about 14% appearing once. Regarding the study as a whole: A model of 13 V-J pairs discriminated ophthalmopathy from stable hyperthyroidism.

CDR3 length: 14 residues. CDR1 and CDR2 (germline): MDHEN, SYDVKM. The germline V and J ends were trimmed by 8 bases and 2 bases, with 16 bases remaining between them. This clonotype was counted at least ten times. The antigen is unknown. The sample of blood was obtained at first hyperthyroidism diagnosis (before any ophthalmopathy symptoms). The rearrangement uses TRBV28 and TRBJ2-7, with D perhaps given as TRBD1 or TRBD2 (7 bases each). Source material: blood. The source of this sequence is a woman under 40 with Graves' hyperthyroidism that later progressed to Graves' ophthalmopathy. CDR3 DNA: TGTGCCAGCGGACTAGGACAGGCCCCCTACGAGCAGTACTTC. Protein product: CASGLGQAPYEQYF. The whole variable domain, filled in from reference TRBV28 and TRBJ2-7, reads DVKVTQSSRYLVKRTGEKVFLECVQDMDHENMFWYRQDPGLGLRLIYFSYDVKMKEKGDIPEGYSVSREKKERFSLILESASTNQTSMYLCASGLGQAPYEQYFGPGTRLTVT.